Listed below are T cell receptor beta chains from one sample, sequenced in a study of CD8 T cells in ankylosing spondylitis. TCRdb used MiXCR to reprocess the 5' RACE reads, holding one entry per CDR3 protein. The sample gives about 220,000 distinct CDR3 sequences, about a sixth of which show up once; roughly 46% is in the top ten. Material for sequencing was blood, either unsorted or a sorted T cell fraction (not recorded which). These receptors were collected from a male donor with ankylosing spondylitis. Both conserved end residues are part of each CDR3. Each record gives: CDR3 DNA, CDR3 protein, V gene, D gene, clone size, J gene. D genes are given only for firm matches. A row's size may be missing; if present it is once, few, many or a size class.

DNA: TGTGCCAGCAGCGGCGTCGGGGCCGACGAGCAGTACTTC; CDR3: CASSGVGADEQYF; V: TRBV12-3/TRBV12-4; D: .; size: .; J: TRBJ2-7
DNA: TGCAGTGCTAGGGGACAGGGATCGAGCTCCTACGAGCAGTACTTC; CDR3: CSARGQGSSSYEQYF; V: TRBV20-1; D: TRBD1; size: .; J: TRBJ2-7
DNA: TGTGCCAGCAGCTTAGGTACAGTGCGCAACTACGAGCAGTACTTC; CDR3: CASSLGTVRNYEQYF; V: TRBV7-9; D: .; size: .; J: TRBJ2-7
DNA: TGTGCCAGCAGCTTTGGTCGTGGGGACACCGGTCAGCCCCAGCATTTT; CDR3: CASSFGRGDTGQPQHF; V: TRBV7-4; D: .; size: .; J: TRBJ1-5
DNA: TGTGCCAGCTCCGGCGGGCTAGCAGTTATCCGGGAGACCCAGTACTTC; CDR3: CASSGGLAVIRETQYF; V: TRBV12-3/TRBV12-4; D: .; size: many; J: TRBJ2-5
DNA: TGTGCCAGCAGTGAATTTGAAGGCGGGATAGGGGACTACGAGCAGTACTTC; CDR3: CASSEFEGGIGDYEQYF; V: TRBV2; D: .; size: .; J: TRBJ2-7
DNA: TGTGCCAGCAGTTACTTTCGGGACGGGTACAATGAGCAGTTCTTC; CDR3: CASSYFRDGYNEQFF; V: TRBV6-5; D: .; size: .; J: TRBJ2-1
DNA: TGTGCCTGGAGTGTACGCAGTAATACTTACGAGCAGTACTTC; CDR3: CAWSVRSNTYEQYF; V: TRBV30; D: .; size: few; J: TRBJ2-7
DNA: TGTGCCAGCAGCTTGCAAGGGGCAAATCAGCCCCAGCATTTT; CDR3: CASSLQGANQPQHF; V: TRBV5-6; D: .; size: few; J: TRBJ1-5
DNA: TGTGCCAGCAGCCAAGTAATTTTCGATCCACTAGCGCCGATATACAATGAGCAGTTCTTC; CDR3: CASSQVIFDPLAPIYNEQFF; V: TRBV4-2; D: TRBD2; size: many; J: TRBJ2-1
DNA: TGTGCCAGCACGCAGGGGCAACCCTATGGCTACACCTTC; CDR3: CASTQGQPYGYTF; V: TRBV7-9; D: .; size: few; J: TRBJ1-2
DNA: TGCGCCAGCAGCTGGACAAGTTCCTACGAGCAGTACTTC; CDR3: CASSWTSSYEQYF; V: TRBV5-1; D: .; size: .; J: TRBJ2-7
DNA: TGTGCCACCAGCAGAGATTCGGGGGCTCAGCCCCAGCATTTT; CDR3: CATSRDSGAQPQHF; V: TRBV15; D: .; size: .; J: TRBJ1-5
DNA: TGCAGTGCGCCGACGAGCTCCTACAATGAGCAGTTCTTC; CDR3: CSAPTSSYNEQFF; V: TRBV20-1; D: .; size: few; J: TRBJ2-1
DNA: TGCGCCAGCAGCCACTCCCGGGACAGGGGGGAAAAACTGTTTTTT; CDR3: CASSHSRDRGEKLFF; V: TRBV4-1; D: TRBD1; size: .; J: TRBJ1-4
DNA: TGTGCCAGCAGCTTAGCGGGACAGGGGAGGACTGAAGCTTTCTTT; CDR3: CASSLAGQGRTEAFF; V: TRBV7-9; D: TRBD1; size: .; J: TRBJ1-1
DNA: TGTGCCAGCAGCTTAACAGGACAGGGTCGCGGAAACACCATATATTTT; CDR3: CASSLTGQGRGNTIYF; V: TRBV7-9; D: TRBD1; size: few; J: TRBJ1-3
DNA: TGTGCCAGCAGTTTTCAGGAGAACACTGAAGCTTTCTTT; CDR3: CASSFQENTEAFF; V: TRBV12-3/TRBV12-4; D: .; size: .; J: TRBJ1-1
DNA: TGCGCCAGCAGCTCTACCTGGACTGAGAACAATGAGCAGTTCTTC; CDR3: CASSSTWTENNEQFF; V: TRBV4-1; D: .; size: .; J: TRBJ2-1
DNA: TGCGCCAGCAGCTCCCGGACTAACCATCCCTACGAGCAGTACTTC; CDR3: CASSSRTNHPYEQYF; V: TRBV4-3; D: .; size: .; J: TRBJ2-7
DNA: TGTGCCATCAGTGAACTAGCGGGGGGGCCGGGGAATGAGCAGTTCTTC; CDR3: CAISELAGGPGNEQFF; V: TRBV10-3; D: TRBD2; size: .; J: TRBJ2-1
DNA: TGCAGTGCTAGCGAGGGGCTGAACAGGGGGATTATTCCCTACGAGCAGTACTTC; CDR3: CSASEGLNRGIIPYEQYF; V: TRBV20-1; D: TRBD1; size: .; J: TRBJ2-7
DNA: TGCAGTGCTAGAGGCAGGGCATTCTACAATGAGCAGTTCTTC; CDR3: CSARGRAFYNEQFF; V: TRBV20-1; D: .; size: .; J: TRBJ2-1
DNA: TGTGCCAGTATGGACAGTTTGCGGCAGTACTTC; CDR3: CASMDSLRQYF; V: TRBV19; D: .; size: few; J: TRBJ2-7
DNA: TGTGCCAGCAACTTGGAAGCGGACGTCAGCAATCAGCCCCAGCATTTT; CDR3: CASNLEADVSNQPQHF; V: TRBV28; D: .; size: .; J: TRBJ1-5
DNA: TGTGCCAGCAGCGTACTAGCGGGAGGGGACACAGATACGCAGTATTTT; CDR3: CASSVLAGGDTDTQYF; V: TRBV9; D: TRBD2; size: .; J: TRBJ2-3
DNA: TGCAGCGTTGAAGGTGTCCCGGGCCACTACGAGCAGTACTTC; CDR3: CSVEGVPGHYEQYF; V: TRBV29-1; D: .; size: many; J: TRBJ2-7
DNA: TGTGCCAGCGGGCTAGGAGGTATAGTCGACAATGAGCAGTTCTTC; CDR3: CASGLGGIVDNEQFF; V: TRBV9; D: .; size: few; J: TRBJ2-1
DNA: TGCAGCGTTGAGGACAGGGCTAACCAAGAGACCCAGTACTTC; CDR3: CSVEDRANQETQYF; V: TRBV29-1; D: TRBD1; size: many; J: TRBJ2-5
DNA: TGTGCCAGCAGCTTACTCGGGACTAGCGGGAGTGGGCAGTATTTT; CDR3: CASSLLGTSGSGQYF; V: TRBV5-6; D: TRBD2; size: .; J: TRBJ2-3
DNA: TGTGCCAGCAGTGACACGACGTTGGTCAGAGAGCAGTACTTC; CDR3: CASSDTTLVREQYF; V: TRBV6-4; D: .; size: few; J: TRBJ2-7
DNA: TGTGCCAGCGTACCTTACAGGGCCCAAGAGACCCAGTACTTC; CDR3: CASVPYRAQETQYF; V: TRBV9; D: .; size: .; J: TRBJ2-5
DNA: TGTGCCAGCAGAGTGGTGGGACAGGGCAATCAGCCCCAGCATTTT; CDR3: CASRVVGQGNQPQHF; V: TRBV28; D: TRBD1; size: few; J: TRBJ1-5
DNA: TGTGCCAGCAGCCCAGCGGGGGGGCTAACGGGGACAGATACGCAGTATTTT; CDR3: CASSPAGGLTGTDTQYF; V: TRBV6-1; D: TRBD2; size: .; J: TRBJ2-3
DNA: TGTGCCAGCAGTCAAGGGGACAGCTCCTACGAGCAGTACTTC; CDR3: CASSQGDSSYEQYF; V: TRBV4-2; D: TRBD1; size: many; J: TRBJ2-7
DNA: TGCGCCAGCAGCCAAGCGCCACTAGCGGGTGTCTACAATGAGCAGTTCTTC; CDR3: CASSQAPLAGVYNEQFF; V: TRBV4-1; D: TRBD2; size: .; J: TRBJ2-1
DNA: TGTGCCAGCAGTTCGGGGGCCAGCTCCTACAATGAGCAGTTCTTC; CDR3: CASSSGASSYNEQFF; V: TRBV12-3/TRBV12-4; D: .; size: few; J: TRBJ2-1
DNA: TGTGCCACCAGCAGAGAGGACAGATTGAACACTGAAGCTTTCTTT; CDR3: CATSREDRLNTEAFF; V: TRBV15; D: .; size: few; J: TRBJ1-1
DNA: TGTGCCAGCAGCTCTCCGGGACTAGCGGCACGCACAGATACGCAGTATTTT; CDR3: CASSSPGLAARTDTQYF; V: TRBV5-4; D: TRBD2; size: once; J: TRBJ2-3
DNA: TGTGCCAGCAGCTCAGTAGCGGGAGGGGACAATGAGCAGTTCTTC; CDR3: CASSSVAGGDNEQFF; V: TRBV7-8; D: TRBD2; size: few; J: TRBJ2-1
DNA: TGCAGCGTTGTGGAGTGGGCAAACACTGAAGCTTTCTTT; CDR3: CSVVEWANTEAFF; V: TRBV29-1; D: .; size: .; J: TRBJ1-1
DNA: TGTGCCAGCAGTTACGGGCCGACAGGGATTGAAGAGACCCAGTACTTC; CDR3: CASSYGPTGIEETQYF; V: TRBV6-5; D: TRBD1; size: few; J: TRBJ2-5
DNA: TGCGCCAGCAGCCAAGAGACCGCCCAAGAGACCCAGTACTTC; CDR3: CASSQETAQETQYF; V: TRBV4-1; D: .; size: few; J: TRBJ2-5
DNA: TGCGCCAGCAGCCCAACCTGGTTGGGTTCTTCACCCCTCCACTTT; CDR3: CASSPTWLGSSPLHF; V: TRBV4-1; D: .; size: .; J: TRBJ1-6
DNA: TGTGCCAGCGGGCTCACAGAGAACACTGAAGCTTTCTTT; CDR3: CASGLTENTEAFF; V: TRBV11-2; D: .; size: few; J: TRBJ1-1
DNA: TGTGCCAGCAGCCGCAGGGGTGAAGGTTCACCCCTCCACTTT; CDR3: CASSRRGEGSPLHF; V: TRBV6-4; D: .; size: many; J: TRBJ1-6
DNA: TGTGCCAGCAGTCTCTCCGGGACAGGGTCATCCTACGAGCAGTACTTC; CDR3: CASSLSGTGSSYEQYF; V: TRBV27; D: TRBD1; size: few; J: TRBJ2-7
DNA: TGTGCCAGCAGCAAAGTCGGGGTTAGAAATTCACCCCTCCACTTT; CDR3: CASSKVGVRNSPLHF; V: TRBV21-1; D: .; size: .; J: TRBJ1-6
DNA: TGCAGTGCTACCAACAGGGGAGTAAATTCACCCCTCCACTTT; CDR3: CSATNRGVNSPLHF; V: TRBV20-1; D: TRBD1; size: .; J: TRBJ1-6
DNA: TGTGCTAGTGGTTTGGCCGATGAGCAGTTCTTC; CDR3: CASGLADEQFF; V: TRBV12-5; D: .; size: few; J: TRBJ2-1
DNA: TGTGCCAGCAGTTTAGGCCCGGGGGGATTCACTGAAGCTTTCTTT; CDR3: CASSLGPGGFTEAFF; V: TRBV12-3/TRBV12-4; D: .; size: few; J: TRBJ1-1